These T cell receptor beta chains were read from a single sample in a study of blood T cell repertoires in COVID-19. The method was immunoSEQ multiplex PCR; TCRdb's version includes in-frame clones alone and lacks a portion of them. The sample yields about 270,000 clones, more than 75% seen once. The sample consisted of PBMCs or T cells enriched from blood (not recorded which). These receptors were taken from a woman between 18 and 29 years old who had recovered from COVID-19. CDR3s include the opening cysteine and the closing phenylalanine or tryptophan. The order of the fields is clone size, D gene, V gene, J gene, CDR3 protein, CDR3 DNA. D genes are given only for firm matches. Expanded clones are given a class, and other clones once, few, many or no size at all.

abundance: -; d_gene: -; v_gene: TRBV15; j_gene: TRBJ1-2; CDR3aa: CATSKFGGGYTF; CDR3nt: TGTGCCACCAGCAAATTCGGGGGAGGCTACACCTTC
abundance: once; d_gene: -; v_gene: TRBV4-3; j_gene: TRBJ1-6; CDR3aa: CASSQDFSQLNSPLHF; CDR3nt: TGCGCCAGCAGCCAAGATTTTTCACAGCTGAATTCACCCCTCCACTTT
abundance: -; d_gene: TRBD1; v_gene: TRBV6-5; j_gene: TRBJ1-2; CDR3aa: CASSYTPGGTGDGYTF; CDR3nt: TGTGCCAGCAGTTACACCCCAGGGGGGACAGGGGATGGCTACACCTTC
abundance: -; d_gene: TRBD1; v_gene: TRBV19; j_gene: TRBJ2-7; CDR3aa: CASSAQQGAPFEQYF; CDR3nt: TGTGCCAGTAGTGCGCAACAGGGGGCGCCTTTCGAGCAGTACTTC
abundance: -; d_gene: -; v_gene: TRBV27; j_gene: TRBJ2-7; CDR3aa: CASSWIQGNEQYF; CDR3nt: TGTGCCAGCAGTTGGATCCAGGGTAACGAGCAGTACTTC
abundance: few; d_gene: -; v_gene: TRBV14; j_gene: TRBJ1-2; CDR3aa: CASSQDRVGLRDYGYTF; CDR3nt: TGTGCCAGCAGCCAAGACAGGGTTGGTCTCAGGGACTATGGCTACACCTTC
abundance: -; d_gene: -; v_gene: TRBV5-1; j_gene: TRBJ2-5; CDR3aa: CARLDLRQVKETQYF; CDR3nt: TGCGCCAGACTTGATCTGCGACAGGTAAAAGAGACCCAGTACTTC
abundance: -; d_gene: -; v_gene: TRBV16; j_gene: TRBJ1-5; CDR3aa: CASSQSGGRDQPQHF; CDR3nt: TGTGCCAGCAGCCAATCCGGGGGGAGGGATCAGCCCCAGCATTTT
abundance: few; d_gene: -; v_gene: TRBV6-4; j_gene: TRBJ1-5; CDR3aa: CASSQEIDQPQHF; CDR3nt: TGTGCCAGCAGTCAAGAGATTGATCAGCCCCAGCATTTT
abundance: -; d_gene: TRBD1; v_gene: TRBV3-1/TRBV3-2; j_gene: TRBJ1-5; CDR3aa: CASSQDGRGSNQPQHF; CDR3nt: TGTGCCAGCAGCCAAGATGGCAGGGGGAGCAATCAGCCCCAGCATTTT
abundance: -; d_gene: -; v_gene: TRBV3-1/TRBV3-2; j_gene: TRBJ1-6; CDR3aa: CASRRGGSSYNSPLHF; CDR3nt: TGTGCCAGCAGAAGAGGAGGAAGCTCCTATAATTCACCCCTCCACTTT
abundance: -; d_gene: -; v_gene: TRBV21-1; j_gene: TRBJ1-1; CDR3aa: CASSNERGEQENTEAFF; CDR3nt: TGTGCCAGCAGCAATGAACGGGGGGAACAGGAGAACACTGAAGCTTTCTTT
abundance: -; d_gene: -; v_gene: TRBV4-1; j_gene: TRBJ1-1; CDR3aa: CASSNTQQGQTEAFF; CDR3nt: TGCGCCAGCAGCAACACCCAACAGGGTCAGACTGAAGCTTTCTTT
abundance: -; d_gene: -; v_gene: TRBV6-5; j_gene: TRBJ1-2; CDR3aa: CASNNQPVNYGYTF; CDR3nt: TGTGCCAGCAATAATCAACCAGTAAACTATGGCTACACCTTC
abundance: -; d_gene: TRBD1; v_gene: TRBV15; j_gene: TRBJ2-1; CDR3aa: CATSEAGGIEQFF; CDR3nt: TGTGCCACCAGCGAGGCAGGGGGCATTGAGCAGTTCTTC
abundance: -; d_gene: -; v_gene: TRBV3-1/TRBV3-2; j_gene: TRBJ2-2; CDR3aa: CASSPPWRRTGELFF; CDR3nt: TGTGCCAGCAGCCCCCCGTGGAGGCGCACCGGGGAGCTGTTTTTT
abundance: -; d_gene: -; v_gene: TRBV5-1; j_gene: TRBJ1-3; CDR3aa: CASSLQVSGNTIYF; CDR3nt: TGCGCCAGCAGCTTACAAGTCTCTGGAAACACCATATATTTT
abundance: -; d_gene: -; v_gene: TRBV5-1; j_gene: TRBJ2-5; CDR3aa: CASSLGGWEETQYF; CDR3nt: TGCGCCAGCAGCTTGGGCGGGTGGGAGGAGACCCAGTACTTC
abundance: -; d_gene: -; v_gene: TRBV4-1; j_gene: TRBJ2-1; CDR3aa: CASSQGLAINEQFF; CDR3nt: TGCGCCAGCAGCCAAGGGCTAGCGATCAATGAGCAGTTCTTC
abundance: -; d_gene: TRBD1; v_gene: TRBV19; j_gene: TRBJ1-1; CDR3aa: CASSAGTGFSEAFF; CDR3nt: TGTGCCAGTAGTGCCGGGACAGGGTTCTCCGAAGCTTTCTTT